The 14 T cell receptor beta chains below come from one sample, sequenced in a study of T cells after yellow fever vaccination. MiXCR, run by TCRdb on the 5' RACE reads, gives a single entry per CDR3 protein. Of fewer than 650,000 distinct CDR3 sequences in the sample, roughly 22% were seen once. Material: PBMCs, obtained approximately 22 days after the first yellow fever vaccination. All receptors come from a man aged 18 to 29 who received the YFV17D yellow fever vaccine.

The sample holds a few counts of this clonotype. The rearrangement joins TRBV5-1 to TRBJ1-2; 8 bases fit TRBD1. The trim removed 4 bases at V and 6 bases at J, leaving 2 bases unmatched. This CDR3 has 12 amino acids. Germline CDR1 SGHRS, CDR2 YFSETQ. In DNA, the CDR3 is TGCGCCAGCAGCACGGACAGGGATGGCTACACCTTC. It codes for CASSTDRDGYTF.

The rearrangement joins TRBV3-1 to TRBJ2-1, with TRBD2 identical over 8 bases. The V gene's germline CDR1 is LGHDT and CDR2 YNNKEL (reference sequence). The V segment lost 0 bases and the J segment 7 bases; nucleotides outside the gene matches: 8. The CDR3 runs to 16 residues. The chain's CDR3 is CASSQDRGGSGNEQFF. CDR3 nucleotides: TGTGCCAGCAGCCAAGATCGGGGGGGATCGGGGAATGAGCAGTTCTTC.

The rearrangement uses TRBV20-1 and TRBJ1-1, with D tentatively TRBD1 (5 bases). This CDR3 has 14 amino acids. V was pared by 3 bases and J by 3 bases, with 14 bases between. Germline lookup yields CDR1 DFQATT and CDR2 SNEGSKA (reference sequence). The CDR3 DNA follows: TGCAGTGCTAGCTGGCTGCCGGGGGACACTGAAGCTTTCTTT. Amino acids: CSASWLPGDTEAFF.

The gene calls are TRBV2 and TRBJ2-2, with TRBD1 matching 8 bases. The J segment lost 5 bases and the V segment lost 6 bases, leaving 8 bases of the junction unmatched. The CDR3 runs 15 residues. Germline CDR1 is SNHLY and CDR2 is FYNNEI. This CDR3 reads CASSVRTGSTGELFF. CDR3 DNA: TGTGCCAGCAGCGTTCGGACAGGGTCAACCGGGGAGCTGTTTTTT.

The chain recombines TRBV3-1 with TRBJ2-7; tentative D call: TRBD2 (6 bases). This CDR3 contains 14 residues. Per germline, CDR1 LGHDT and CDR2 YNNKEL (reference sequence). V was clipped by 4 bases and J by 3 bases, with 13 bases between them. As DNA, the CDR3 is TGTGCCAGCAGCCGAATCCTCGGGGGCTACGAGCAGTACTTC. This encodes CASSRILGGYEQYF.

The CDR3 DNA follows: TGCAGCGTTGAAGTAGGGGTAGCTAACTATGGCTACACCTTC. It translates to CSVEVGVANYGYTF. V is TRBV29-1 and J is TRBJ1-2; tentatively, D is TRBD1 (5 bases). The ends were cut back, 1 base at V and 0 bases at J, with 9 bases in the middle. The CDR3 length is 14 residues. The germline CDR1 and CDR2 sequences are SQVTM and ANQGSEA.

V usage is TRBV20-1 and J usage is TRBJ2-5; D not certain. Trimming pared 4 bases from V and 0 bases from J, leaving 9 bases between. Germline loops: CDR1 DFQATT, CDR2 SNEGSKA (reference sequence). This CDR3 spans 13 amino acids. The CDR3 region has the DNA TGCAGTGCTACGGGTAGATACCAAGAGACCCAGTACTTC. Protein: CSATGRYQETQYF.

This clonotype was counted a single time. The chain recombines TRBV27 with TRBJ2-7, with a possible D match to TRBD1 (6 bases). Trimming took off 6 bases at V and 1 base at J, with 7 bases between the two ends. The CDR3 loop spans 12 amino acids. Germline values: CDR1 MNHEY, CDR2 SMNVEV (reference sequence). The CDR3 nucleotides are TGTGCCAGCAGGGACAGATCCTACGAGCAGTACTTC. Residues: CASRDRSYEQYF.

This clonotype was observed a few times. This rearrangement joins TRBV5-1 to TRBJ2-1, with TRBD2 matching over 8 bases. Per the germline V gene, CDR1 is SGHRS and CDR2 is YFSETQ. This CDR3 is 14 amino acids long. J lost 9 bases, V lost 2 bases, and 7 bases had no gene match. CDR3 sequence reads: CASSLRGGLAEQFF. The CDR3 region has the DNA TGCGCCAGCAGCTTACGGGGGGGCCTGGCTGAGCAGTTCTTC.

This clonotype turned up a few times. V gene TRBV7-9 combines with J gene TRBJ2-5; 9 bases agree with TRBD2. This CDR3 is 14 amino acids long. Germline CDR1 and CDR2: SEHNR and FQNEAQ (reference sequence). V lost 3 bases and J lost 4; bases outside the gene matches: 3. The CDR3: CASSFNSGGETQYF. CDR3 coding DNA: TGTGCCAGCAGCTTTAATAGCGGGGGAGAGACCCAGTACTTC.

The chain carries TRBV5-5 and TRBJ2-1, with 7 bases identical to TRBD2. After removal of 0 bases from V and 0 bases from J, the junction contained 3 bases not matched to a gene. Germline V lookup: CDR1 SGHKS, CDR2 YYEKEE (reference sequence). This CDR3 has 16 residues. CDR3 DNA: TGTGCCAGCAGCTTGGACAGCGGGGTCTCCTACAATGAGCAGTTCTTC. Amino acid sequence: CASSLDSGVSYNEQFF.

The J gene is TRBJ2-1, the V gene TRBV6-4; D gene uncertain. The CDR3 consists of 15 residues. The germline V and J ends were trimmed by 2 bases and 2 bases, with 10 bases remaining between them. Germline V gene data show CDR1 as MRHNA and CDR2 as SNTAGT. The chain's CDR3 is CASSDGTSAYNEQFF. The CDR3 DNA reads TGTGCCAGCAGTGACGGAACATCGGCCTACAATGAGCAGTTCTTC.

V and J are TRBV15 and TRBJ2-2; TRBD1 or TRBD2 may be the D gene (7 bases each). Trimming cost V 6 bases and J 5 bases, with 19 bases left between them. Germline lookup yields CDR1 LNHNV and CDR2 YYDKDF (reference sequence). The CDR3 is 16 residues long. This chain's CDR3 is CATRWGGDRATGELFF. CDR3 nucleotides: TGTGCCACCAGGTGGGGGGGAGACAGGGCGACCGGGGAGCTGTTTTTT.

This clonotype was observed at least ten times. The J gene is TRBJ1-2, the V gene TRBV20-1; D unresolved. This CDR3 contains 12 residues. Germline V gives CDR1 DFQATT, CDR2 SNEGSKA (reference sequence). V lost 2 bases and J 8 bases, leaving 12 bases between the germline ends. Here the CDR3 reads CSARRDLSGYTF. The CDR3 bases are TGCAGTGCTAGACGGGATTTGAGCGGCTACACCTTC.